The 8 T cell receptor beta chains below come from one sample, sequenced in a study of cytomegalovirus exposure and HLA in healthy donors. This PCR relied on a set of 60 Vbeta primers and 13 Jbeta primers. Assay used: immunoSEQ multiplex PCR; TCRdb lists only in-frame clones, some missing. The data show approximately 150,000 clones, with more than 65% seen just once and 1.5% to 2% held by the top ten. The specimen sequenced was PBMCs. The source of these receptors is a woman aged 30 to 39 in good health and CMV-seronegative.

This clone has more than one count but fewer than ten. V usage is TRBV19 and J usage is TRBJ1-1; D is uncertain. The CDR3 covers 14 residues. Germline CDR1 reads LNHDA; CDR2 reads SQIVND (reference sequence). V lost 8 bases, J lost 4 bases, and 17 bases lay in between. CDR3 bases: TGTGCCAGTCACGGGAGCAGCTCCCTCACTGAAGCTTTCTTT. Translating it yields CASHGSSSLTEAFF. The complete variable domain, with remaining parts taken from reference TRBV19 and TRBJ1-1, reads DGGITQSPKYLFRKEGQNVTLSCEQNLNHDAMYWYRQDPGQGLRLIYYSQIVNDFQKGDIAEGYSVSREKKESFPLTVTSAQKNPTAFYLCASHGSSSLTEAFFGQGTRLTVV.

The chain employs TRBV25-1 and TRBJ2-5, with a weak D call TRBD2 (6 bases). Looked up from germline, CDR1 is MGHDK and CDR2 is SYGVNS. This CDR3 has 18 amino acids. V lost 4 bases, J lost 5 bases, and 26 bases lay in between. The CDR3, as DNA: TGTGCCAGCAGTGCCCACCCGGGGGAGACGAGACTAGTGGAGACCCAGTACTTC. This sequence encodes CASSAHPGETRLVETQYF.

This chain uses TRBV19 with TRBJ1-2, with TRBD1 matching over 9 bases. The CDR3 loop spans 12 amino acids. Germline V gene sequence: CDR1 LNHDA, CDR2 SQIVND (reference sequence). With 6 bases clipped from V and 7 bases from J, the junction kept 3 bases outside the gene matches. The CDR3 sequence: CASRPTGGGYTF. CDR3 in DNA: TGTGCCAGTAGACCGACAGGGGGTGGCTACACCTTC.

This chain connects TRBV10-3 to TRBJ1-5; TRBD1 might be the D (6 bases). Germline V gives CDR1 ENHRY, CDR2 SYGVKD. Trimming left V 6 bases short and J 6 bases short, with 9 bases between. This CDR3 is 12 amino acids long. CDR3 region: CAIRGAGQPQHF. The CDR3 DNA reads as TGTGCCATCAGGGGGGCGGGTCAGCCCCAGCATTTT.

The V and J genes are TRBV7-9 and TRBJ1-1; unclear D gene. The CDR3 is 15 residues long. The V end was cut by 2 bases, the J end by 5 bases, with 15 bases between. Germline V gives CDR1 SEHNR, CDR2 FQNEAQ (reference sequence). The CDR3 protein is CASSLRSIAGTEAFF. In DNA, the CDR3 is TGTGCCAGCAGCTTACGATCCATTGCGGGTACTGAAGCTTTCTTT.

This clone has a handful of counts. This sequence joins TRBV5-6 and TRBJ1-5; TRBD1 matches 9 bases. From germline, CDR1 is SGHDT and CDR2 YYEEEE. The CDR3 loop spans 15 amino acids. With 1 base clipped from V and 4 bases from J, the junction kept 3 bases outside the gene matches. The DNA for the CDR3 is TGTGCCAGCAGCTTGACAGGGGGCGGGAATCAGCCCCAGCATTTT. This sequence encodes CASSLTGGGNQPQHF.

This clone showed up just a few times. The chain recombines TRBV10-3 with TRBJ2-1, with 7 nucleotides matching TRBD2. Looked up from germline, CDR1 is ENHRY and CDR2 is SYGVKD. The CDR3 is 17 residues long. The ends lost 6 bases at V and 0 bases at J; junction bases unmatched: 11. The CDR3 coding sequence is TGTGCCATCAGGCCCGGTGCTAGCGGACGCTCCTACAATGAGCAGTTCTTC. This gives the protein CAIRPGASGRSYNEQFF.

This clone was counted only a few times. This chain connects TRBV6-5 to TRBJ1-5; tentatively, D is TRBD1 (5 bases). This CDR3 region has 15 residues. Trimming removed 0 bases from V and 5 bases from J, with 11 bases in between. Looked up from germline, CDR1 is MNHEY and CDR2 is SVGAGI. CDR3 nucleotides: TGTGCCAGCAGTTACTCGGGGGGTTTGGATCAGCCCCAGCATTTT. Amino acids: CASSYSGGLDQPQHF.